This T cell receptor (beta chain) was found in a study of blood T cell repertoires in COVID-19. Study at large: PBMCs, B-cell-depleted T cells, or T cells provided the cDNA or gDNA that made up the material.

The V end was cut by 0 bases, the J end by 7 bases, with 12 bases between. There are 15 residues in the CDR3. Germline loops: CDR1 LGHNA, CDR2 YSLEER. Only in-frame clones appear in the TCRdb table, and some are missing; sequencing was by immunoSEQ multiplex PCR. The sample includes hundreds of thousands of clones, around 90% of them seen just once. Participants' own reports of clinical history determined their cohort assignment. Symptom resolution, clearance, or two negative PCRs marked the recovered donors of Cohort 3. This TCR was recovered from a man between 60 and 75 years old who had recovered from COVID-19. The source material was PBMCs or T cells enriched from blood (not recorded which). This chain connects TRBV4-3 to TRBJ2-2; D is unclear. CDR3 coding DNA: TGCGCCAGCAGCCAAGATCCCGGCGGTCTCGGGGAGCTGTTTTTT. Its translation: CASSQDPGGLGELFF.